The rows below give T cell receptor beta chains drawn from one sample of a study of Ad26.COV2.S vaccination and SARS-CoV-2 variants. TCRdb's table, derived via immunoSEQ multiplex PCR, lists solely in-frame clones and lacks some. The sample consists of about 440,000 clones, about 90% of them appearing once. Sequencing was performed on peripheral blood, taken in a trial of Ad26.COV2.S vaccine versus placebo. Receptor source: a person aged 18-65 years who received the Ad26.COV2.S COVID-19 vaccine or a placebo. Each CDR3 is given with its conserved first and last residue. D genes are given only for firm matches. Clone sizes are given selectively: once, few, many, or a class where the clone is expanded.

j_call v_call d_call cdr3_length clone_size cdr3_nt cdr3_aa
TRBJ1-1 TRBV23-1 NA 13 NA TGCGCCACCCGACGAGCAGAGAACACTGAAGCTTTCTTT CATRRAENTEAFF
TRBJ2-7 TRBV7-9 NA 11 NA TGTGCCAGCAGTGTGAACTACGAGCAGTACTTC CASSVNYEQYF
TRBJ2-3 TRBV10-3 NA 13 few TGTGCCATCAGGGGGTTGGAGACAGATACGCAGTATTTT CAIRGLETDTQYF
TRBJ2-7 TRBV6-5 TRBD1 15 NA TGTGCCAGCAGTTACTCGACAATACAGGGGTACGAGCAGTACTTC CASSYSTIQGYEQYF
TRBJ2-3 TRBV5-1 TRBD2 16 once TGCGCCAGCAGAAACCTAGCGGGAGATAGCACAGATACGCAGTATTTT CASRNLAGDSTDTQYF
TRBJ2-1 TRBV5-1 NA 14 NA TGCGCCAGCAGCTTGGAAGCCGGTCTCGATGAGCAGTTCTTC CASSLEAGLDEQFF
TRBJ1-2 TRBV18 NA 12 NA TGTGCCAGCTCAATGGGAGAGTATGGCTACACCTTC CASSMGEYGYTF
TRBJ2-7 TRBV27 TRBD1 15 few TGTGCCAGCAGTTTATCGACGGACAGGGGTTCCGAGCAGTACTTC CASSLSTDRGSEQYF
TRBJ1-2 TRBV4-2 NA 15 once TGTGCCAGCAGCCAGTCCCTTAGGGCAGGGAATGGCTACACCTTC CASSQSLRAGNGYTF
TRBJ2-7 TRBV27 TRBD2 15 once TGTGCCAGCAGTTTATTGGCTAGCGGGGCCTACGAGCAGTACTTC CASSLLASGAYEQYF
TRBJ2-7 TRBV15 NA 14 few TGTGCCACCTCGAGGGCAGGGATAGCCTACGAGCAGTACTTC CATSRAGIAYEQYF
TRBJ2-7 TRBV5-1 TRBD2 17 many TGCGCCAGCAGCCACGGGACTAGCGGGAGTCGGGCGTACGAGCAGTACTTC CASSHGTSGSRAYEQYF
TRBJ2-3 TRBV7-9 NA 13 NA TGTGCCAGCAGCATCGTATCCACAGATACGCAGTATTTT CASSIVSTDTQYF
TRBJ2-7 TRBV11-2 NA 13 once TGTGCCAGCAGCTTGGAATTACTCTACGAGCAGTACTTC CASSLELLYEQYF
TRBJ2-1 TRBV7-3 NA 16 NA TGTGCCAGCAGCTTACGGTCCGGGGCAGGGCGAAATGAGCAGTTCTTC CASSLRSGAGRNEQFF
TRBJ2-7 TRBV5-4 TRBD1 15 NA TGTGCCAGCAGCTTGGTAGGCAGGGGGCTAAACGAGCAGTACTTC CASSLVGRGLNEQYF
TRBJ2-3 TRBV7-9 TRBD1 15 NA TGTGCCAGCAGCCCGAGAGACAGGGACACAGATACGCAGTATTTT CASSPRDRDTDTQYF
TRBJ2-7 TRBV12-1 NA 16 NA TGTGCCAGCAGCTTTGAAGTGACTAGCGGACCCTACGAGCAGTACTTC CASSFEVTSGPYEQYF
TRBJ1-1 TRBV5-4 TRBD1 15 NA TGTGCCAGCAGCCCTAGGGACAGGAAGAACACTGAAGCTTTCTTT CASSPRDRKNTEAFF
TRBJ2-7 TRBV27 TRBD1 15 NA TGTGCCAGCAGTTCGGGACAGGGGAGTACCTACGAGCAGTACTTC CASSSGQGSTYEQYF
TRBJ1-2 TRBV6-6 NA 14 NA TGTGCCAGCAGTACTTCCCAGGAGGGTTATGGCTACACCTTC CASSTSQEGYGYTF
TRBJ2-1 TRBV29-1 NA 14 NA TGCAGCGTTGATGGGCAGGGTGGCTACAATGAGCAGTTCTTC CSVDGQGGYNEQFF
TRBJ1-2 TRBV7-9 TRBD1 13 NA TGTGCCAGCAGGGCCGGGACAGGGAGCGGCTACACCTTC CASRAGTGSGYTF
TRBJ1-1 TRBV19 TRBD1 16 NA TGTGCCAGTAGTATGGACGGGACAGGTAGAAACACTGAAGCTTTCTTT CASSMDGTGRNTEAFF
TRBJ1-1 TRBV7-2 NA 16 once TGTGCCAGCAGCTTAGGCAGGTTTGGAACTCTTGGACAAGCTTTCTTT CASSLGRFGTLGQAFF
TRBJ2-7 TRBV2 TRBD1 14 NA TGTGCCAGCAGGGGACAGCCATCCGGGTACGAGCAGTACTTC CASRGQPSGYEQYF
TRBJ2-7 TRBV28 NA 15 NA TGTGCCAGCAGTTTATCGACGCTTGGGAACTACGAGCAGTACTTC CASSLSTLGNYEQYF
TRBJ2-7 TRBV7-2 TRBD2 19 NA TGTGCCAGCAGCTTATCCCCCAGCGGGAGGGCCATTAGTATCTACGAGCAGTACTTC CASSLSPSGRAISIYEQYF
TRBJ2-1 TRBV20-1 NA 16 NA TGCAGTGCTAGTGGACTTCCAAAAAGTCCCTACAATGAGCAGTTCTTC CSASGLPKSPYNEQFF
TRBJ2-1 TRBV10-3 TRBD1 18 NA TGTGCCATCAGTGTCAGGCTCTGGGGGACAGAAACCTACAATGAGCAGTTCTTC CAISVRLWGTETYNEQFF
TRBJ2-7 TRBV5-6 NA 14 NA TGTGCCAGCAGCGTGGACAGCTTTTCCTACGAGCAGTACTTC CASSVDSFSYEQYF
TRBJ2-7 TRBV27 TRBD1 14 NA TGTGCCAGCAGTTTAAGGGGGACAGCCTACGAGCAGTACTTC CASSLRGTAYEQYF
TRBJ1-3 TRBV5-1 NA 15 NA TGCGCCAGCAGCTCCGTGGCCTCCTCTGGAAACACCATATATTTT CASSSVASSGNTIYF
TRBJ2-1 TRBV7-9 NA 13 NA TGTGCCAGCATGGGGGGAAGCGGCGATGAGCAGTTCTTC CASMGGSGDEQFF
TRBJ2-2 TRBV7-8 NA 15 NA TGTGCCAGCAGCGGTCAGAGGGGGGCCCTCGGGGAGCTGTTTTTT CASSGQRGALGELFF
TRBJ2-3 TRBV28 TRBD2 17 NA TGTGCCAGCAGTTCCGACAAGCGGGGGAGGGGAGCAGATACGCAGTATTTT CASSSDKRGRGADTQYF
TRBJ2-5 TRBV2 TRBD2 14 NA TGTGCCAGCAGTGGCTCAAGCGGGAGAGAGACCCAGTACTTC CASSGSSGRETQYF
TRBJ2-7 TRBV2 NA 17 once TGTGCCAGCAGTGAAGTCGGAAAGGGGCGGTTCTCCTACGAGCAGTACTTC CASSEVGKGRFSYEQYF
TRBJ1-1 TRBV5-1 NA 14 NA TGCGCCAGCAGCATCGGGACAATGAACACTGAAGCTTTCTTT CASSIGTMNTEAFF
TRBJ2-2 TRBV7-8 NA 15 NA TGTGCCAGCAGCTTAGTGAGGCAGGGAGGCGGGGAGCTGTTTTTT CASSLVRQGGGELFF
TRBJ1-2 TRBV5-5 TRBD1 13 NA TGTGCCAGCAGCATACAGGGGATCGGTGGCTACACCTTC CASSIQGIGGYTF
TRBJ1-1 TRBV4-3 NA 13 NA TGCGCCAGCAGCCAAGTAAAGGGGATTGAAGCTTTCTTT CASSQVKGIEAFF
TRBJ2-2 TRBV11-2 NA 14 NA TGTGCCAGCAGCTTCGGACGCGACACCGGGGAGCTGTTTTTT CASSFGRDTGELFF
TRBJ2-2 TRBV9 TRBD2 18 NA TGTGCCAGCAGCTCTTCCAACAGACTAGCGGGTAACACCGGGGAGCTGTTTTTT CASSSSNRLAGNTGELFF
TRBJ2-6 TRBV9 TRBD2 19 NA TGTGCCAGCAACCGGTGGGGACTAGCGGGCCCCTCTGGGGCCAACGTCCTGACTTTC CASNRWGLAGPSGANVLTF
TRBJ2-7 TRBV18 NA 13 NA TGTGCCAGCTCCGTAGGGCCTTTTTACGAGCAGTACTTC CASSVGPFYEQYF
TRBJ1-2 TRBV6-5 NA 14 NA TGTGCCAGCAGTTCGGGACTCCCCAAGGGTGGCTACACCTTC CASSSGLPKGGYTF
TRBJ2-7 TRBV7-9 TRBD2 14 NA TGTGCCAGCAGCTTTTTTAGCGGGATAGGCGAGCAGTACTTC CASSFFSGIGEQYF
TRBJ1-4 TRBV28 NA 13 NA TGTGCCAGCAAAACAGCAACTAATGAAAAACTGTTTTTT CASKTATNEKLFF